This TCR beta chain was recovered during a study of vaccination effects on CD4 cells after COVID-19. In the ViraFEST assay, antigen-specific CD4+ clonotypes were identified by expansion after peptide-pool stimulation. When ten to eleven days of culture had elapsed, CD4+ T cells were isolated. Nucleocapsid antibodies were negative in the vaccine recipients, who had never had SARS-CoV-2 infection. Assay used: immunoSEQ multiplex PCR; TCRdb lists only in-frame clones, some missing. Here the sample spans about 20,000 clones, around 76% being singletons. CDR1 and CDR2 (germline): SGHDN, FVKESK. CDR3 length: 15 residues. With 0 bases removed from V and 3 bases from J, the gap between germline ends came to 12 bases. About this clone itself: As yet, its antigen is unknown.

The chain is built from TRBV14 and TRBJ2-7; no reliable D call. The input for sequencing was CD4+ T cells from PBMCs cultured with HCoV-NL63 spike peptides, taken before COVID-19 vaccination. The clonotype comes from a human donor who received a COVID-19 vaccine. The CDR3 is CASSQDQGSYYEQYF. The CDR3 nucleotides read TGTGCCAGCAGCCAAGACCAAGGTAGCTACTACGAGCAGTACTTC.